This T cell receptor beta chain was captured by sequencing in a study of T cell repertoires in cytomegalovirus infection. Study as a whole: Public TCR beta signatures marked donors with CMV infection and the matching HLA.

Using its own MiXCR run on the reads, TCRdb lists one record per CDR3 protein. The sample holds some 99,000 distinct CDR3 sequences, under 30% seen once. Study-wide results and limits: Clonotype analysis showed dominance of the ex vivo response by HLA-C-restricted CMV-specific TCR beta clonotypes.

This CDR3 contains 16 residues. Germline V gene sequence: CDR1 MNHEY, CDR2 SMNVEV (reference sequence). Unmatched junction bases numbered 12, after V lost 5 bases and J lost 2 bases. Only a few counts were recorded for this clonotype. Its cognate antigen is unknown. The receptor comes from a human donor in good health (CMV status not recorded). Some clones in this sample may be carry-over from other donors' samples. The sample was CD8+ T cells from cultured PBMCs, taken from culture after CMV antigen stimulation. V usage is TRBV27 and J usage is TRBJ2-7; 7 positions agree with TRBD1. In DNA form, the CDR3 reads TGTGCCAGCAGTACGGACCGGGACAGAACCGCCTACGAGCAGTACTTC. Translated, it gives CASSTDRDRTAYEQYF.